Below are 32 T cell receptor beta chains sequenced from a single sample in a study of identical twins (dated by TCRdb to 2016 to 2017). The receptor library was made with 5' RACE. Sequencer: Illumina HiSeq 2000. TCRdb reworked the public reads: Q25 trimming with fastp, MiXCR clone assembly, productive beta chains retained. Every CDR3 protein is listed once, alongside the most common genes and DNA of its rows. The sample contains around 100,000 distinct CDR3 sequences, under 7% of them found a single time. The ten most abundant clones make up 10% to 15% of the sample. The specimen sequenced was memory T cells sorted from blood. This specimen's cell subset or site label, per the study, means: CD45RO+ enriched T cells. The receptors come from a woman aged 45 to 65 in good health.

In its sample, this clonotype was seen many times. The rearrangement uses TRBV6-5 and TRBJ2-7; a possible D gene is TRBD1 (5 bases). CDR1 and CDR2 from the germline V gene are MNHEY and SVGAGI. V dropped 5 bases and J dropped 6 bases, with 14 bases sitting between them. The length of the CDR3 is 13 residues. The CDR3 region is CASSPRQGSEQYF. The CDR3 DNA reads TGTGCCAGCAGTCCCCGCCAGGGAAGCGAGCAGTACTTC.

This clonotype was observed a few times. V usage is TRBV20-1 and J usage is TRBJ1-1, with D uncertain. Between the trimmed V and J ends, which lost 1 base and 3 bases, there was a span of 3 bases. CDR3 size: 11 residues. The germline gives CDR1 DFQATT, CDR2 SNEGSKA (reference sequence). CDR3 residues: CSARGDTEAFF. Here the CDR3 DNA reads TGCAGTGCTAGAGGAGACACTGAAGCTTTCTTT.

CDR3 sequence reads: CASRVMRDRGRYNEQFF. The CDR3 nucleotides read TGTGCCAGCAGAGTTATGAGGGACAGGGGTCGGTACAATGAGCAGTTCTTC. This chain joins TRBV7-2 and TRBJ2-1; 10 nucleotides line up with TRBD1. The CDR3 covers 17 residues. Germline V gene sequence: CDR1 SGHTA, CDR2 FQGNSA. V lost 6 bases to trimming and J lost 4 bases; unmatched junction nucleotides: 12. The full variable domain, in which reference TRBV7-2 and TRBJ2-1 provide the parts outside the CDR3, is GAGVSQSPSNKVTEKGKDVELRCDPISGHTALYWYRQSLGQGLEFLIYFQGNSAPDKSGLPSDRFSAERTGGSVSTLTIQRTQQEDSAVYLCASRVMRDRGRYNEQFFGPGTRLTVL.

This clonotype occurred many times. The chain has TRBV20-1 and TRBJ1-5; D is ambiguous. The V gene lost 6 bases and the J gene lost 4 bases, with 10 bases spanning the gap. CDR3 length: 12 residues. The germline gives CDR1 DFQATT, CDR2 SNEGSKA (reference sequence). CDR3: CSAGRLNQPQHF. The CDR3 DNA is TGCAGTGCAGGACGGTTGAATCAGCCCCAGCATTTT.

This clonotype appeared many times. The rearrangement uses TRBV15 and TRBJ1-1; the D gene is possibly TRBD1 (5 bases). The CDR3 sequence is 14 residues long. From germline, CDR1 is LNHNV and CDR2 YYDKDF (reference sequence). V was trimmed by 5 bases and J by 1 base, leaving 11 bases between them. CDR3 in amino acids: CATSFGRENTEAFF. The CDR3 nucleotides are TGTGCCACCAGCTTTGGCAGGGAGAACACTGAAGCTTTCTTT.

This clonotype showed up many times. The V and J genes are TRBV6-5 and TRBJ1-1, with a weak D call TRBD1 (5 bases). The CDR3 contains 11 residues. Germline CDR1 and CDR2: MNHEY and SVGAGI. V lost 5 bases and J lost 9, with 10 bases in between. The CDR3 DNA sequence: TGTGCCAGCAGTAGGGACCGAAAAGCTTTCTTT. Residues: CASSRDRKAFF.

This clonotype has ten or more counts. The J gene is TRBJ2-3, the V gene TRBV12-3 or TRBV12-4; 11 positions match TRBD2. V was pared by 6 bases and J by 5 bases, with 7 bases of the junction left unmatched. The CDR3 spans 15 residues. CDR3 loop: CASRIAGGPGDTQYF. In DNA, the CDR3 is TGTGCCAGCAGGATAGCGGGAGGGCCAGGAGATACGCAGTATTTT.

This clonotype has at least ten counts. J is TRBJ2-1 and V is TRBV5-1; TRBD2 matches at 11 bases. The ends lost 4 bases at V and 7 bases at J; junction bases unmatched: 10. Germline V gene sequence: CDR1 SGHRS, CDR2 YFSETQ. The length of the CDR3 is 16 residues. The CDR3: CASSLIAGGLMNEQFF. The CDR3 DNA reads TGCGCCAGCAGCCTAATAGCGGGAGGGTTGATGAATGAGCAGTTCTTC.

This clonotype was counted at least ten times. The chain joins TRBV11-2 to TRBJ2-5; 14 positions match TRBD2. The V segment lost 1 base and the J segment 4 bases; nucleotides outside the gene matches: 5. The germline V gene encodes CDR1 SGHAT and CDR2 FQNNGV. This CDR3 is 17 amino acids long. CDR3 region: CASSLGGTSGSGETQYF. The CDR3 DNA reads TGTGCCAGCAGCTTAGGGGGGACTAGCGGGAGTGGAGAGACCCAGTACTTC.

This clonotype was recorded many times. V gene TRBV14 combines with J gene TRBJ2-1; D gene uncertain. Germline loops: CDR1 SGHDN, CDR2 FVKESK. This CDR3 has 11 residues. V was pared by 2 bases and J by 9 bases, with 5 bases between. The CDR3 bases are TGTGCCAGCAGCCAATGGGGTGAGCAGTTCTTC. This codes for CASSQWGEQFF.

This clonotype was seen at least ten times. The rearrangement joins TRBV20-1 to TRBJ2-3, with TRBD2 identical over 7 bases. After removal of 5 bases from V and 4 bases from J, the junction contained 6 bases not matched to a gene. The germline CDR1 and CDR2 sequences are DFQATT and SNEGSKA (reference sequence). The CDR3 runs 13 residues. The CDR3 loop is CSAEAGFSDTQYF. CDR3 DNA: TGCAGTGCTGAAGCGGGATTTTCAGATACGCAGTATTTT.

V usage is TRBV2 and J usage is TRBJ2-3; 8 nucleotides agree with TRBD1. The CDR3 runs to 16 residues. The germline gives CDR1 SNHLY, CDR2 FYNNEI. Trimming took 4 bases from V and 3 from J; bases not matched to a gene: 9. The CDR3 region has the DNA TGTGCCAGCAGTGGGGGACAGGCTCTAAGGACAGATACGCAGTATTTT. Translated, it gives CASSGGQALRTDTQYF.

This clonotype came up many times. The chain links TRBV6-5 to TRBJ2-2; 7 nucleotides align to TRBD1. The V gene's germline CDR1 is MNHEY and CDR2 SVGAGI. With V trimmed by 8 bases and J by 6 bases, 12 bases remained unmatched. This CDR3 is built from 15 residues. The CDR3 loop reads CASGRGGQRAGELFF. The CDR3 nucleotides are TGTGCCAGCGGCCGAGGGGGACAGAGGGCCGGGGAGCTGTTTTTT.

This clonotype was seen ten or more times. CDR3 residues: CASSYSTLTYNEKLFF. CDR3 sequence (DNA): TGTGCCAGCAGTTACTCGACACTGACTTATAATGAAAAACTGTTTTTT. The genes are TRBV6-5 and TRBJ1-4; D ambiguous. Per the germline V gene, CDR1 is MNHEY and CDR2 is SVGAGI. The CDR3 loop spans 16 amino acids. Trimming stripped 0 bases from V and 4 bases from J, with 12 bases between.

In DNA, the CDR3 is TGCGCCAGCAGCCAAGAGGGTAGGGGCGTTGGCATTCAGTACTTC. Its protein is CASSQEGRGVGIQYF. The chain has TRBV4-1 and TRBJ2-4; tentative D call: TRBD1 (5 bases). Trimming left V 0 bases short and J 9 bases short, with 15 bases between. The CDR3 runs 15 residues. Looked up from germline, CDR1 is MGHRA and CDR2 is YSYEKL.

This rearrangement joins TRBV19 to TRBJ1-1; D gene uncertain. V gave up 2 bases and J gave up 1 base, with 11 bases separating them. The CDR3 runs 15 residues. From germline, CDR1 is LNHDA and CDR2 SQIVND (reference sequence). CDR3 amino acids: CASSISATTNTEAFF. CDR3 in DNA: TGTGCCAGTAGTATATCGGCTACCACGAACACTGAAGCTTTCTTT.

This clonotype was recorded at least ten times. The gene calls are TRBV4-1 and TRBJ1-1; D call uncertain. The germline gives CDR1 MGHRA, CDR2 YSYEKL. This CDR3 spans 17 amino acids. Trimming took 3 bases from V and 2 from J, leaving 19 bases between them. In DNA form, the CDR3 reads TGCGCCAGCAGCCAGGTTCTCGAAGAGTCCGTTAACACTGAAGCTTTCTTT. Protein: CASSQVLEESVNTEAFF.

This clonotype has at least ten counts. The chain couples TRBV11-2 to TRBJ2-5, with TRBD2 matching over 11 bases. In germline, CDR1 is SGHAT, CDR2 FQNNGV. The CDR3 runs to 15 residues. J gave up 3 bases and V 5 bases, and 5 bases lay outside the gene matches. DNA for the CDR3: TGTGCCAGCAGCCCCGGGACTAGCGGAAAAGAGACCCAGTACTTC. This codes for CASSPGTSGKETQYF. Using reference TRBV11-2 and TRBJ2-5 for the parts outside the CDR3, the full variable domain is EAGVAQSPRYKIIEKRQSVAFWCNPISGHATLYWYQQILGQGPKLLIQFQNNGVVDDSQLPKDRFSAERLKGVDSTLKIQPAKLEDSAVYLCASSPGTSGKETQYFGPGTRLLVL.

V and J are TRBV7-8 and TRBJ2-3, with D perhaps matching TRBD2 (7 bases). Germline lookup yields CDR1 SGHVS and CDR2 FQNEAQ. The CDR3 consists of 14 residues. Between the trimmed V and J ends, which lost 1 base and 5 bases, there was a span of 10 bases. The CDR3 sequence: CASSLGGGGDTQYF. CDR3 DNA sequence: TGTGCCAGCAGCTTAGGGGGGGGCGGAGATACGCAGTATTTT.

Ten or more counts support this clonotype. The V call is TRBV7-2, the J call TRBJ2-3; D is tentatively TRBD1 or TRBD2 (5 bases each). Trimming cost V 4 bases and J 2 bases, with 13 bases left between them. The CDR3 extends over 15 amino acids. Germline V CDR1 and CDR2: SGHTA, FQGNSA. CDR3 amino acids: CASSSPGRNTDTQYF. DNA for the CDR3: TGTGCCAGCAGCTCGCCGGGACGCAACACAGATACGCAGTATTTT.

This clonotype was picked up many times. The J gene is TRBJ1-2, the V gene TRBV10-3, with 10 bases aligning to TRBD1. The length of the CDR3 is 15 residues. V dropped 2 bases and J dropped 2; count of bases not matched to a gene: 2. The germline CDR1 and CDR2 sequences are ENHRY and SYGVKD. The CDR3 nucleotides are TGTGCCATCAGTGAGGGGACAGGGGACAACTATGGCTACACCTTC. Its protein product is CAISEGTGDNYGYTF.

This clonotype has at least ten counts. The chain is built from TRBV6-2 or TRBV6-3 and TRBJ2-3; the match to TRBD2 covers 8 bases. This CDR3 has 15 amino acids. J gave up 0 bases and V 7 bases, and 6 bases lay outside the gene matches. Germline V gene data show CDR1 as MNHEY and CDR2 as SVGEGT. The CDR3: CASTPGGSSTDTQYF. CDR3 bases: TGTGCCAGCACCCCGGGGGGGAGTAGCACAGATACGCAGTATTTT.

This clonotype has a count of ten or more. V and J are TRBV7-7 and TRBJ2-1, with no clear D. V gave up 0 bases and J gave up 6 bases, with 6 bases separating them. There are 13 residues in the CDR3. CDR1 is SSHAT, CDR2 FNYEAQ, per germline (reference sequence). The CDR3 nucleotides read TGTGCCAGCAGCTTAGCAGCAGGCAATGAGCAGTTCTTC. Encoded protein: CASSLAAGNEQFF.

There are many counts of this clonotype. The chain joins TRBV29-1 to TRBJ1-4; D gene ambiguous. Germline V lookup: CDR1 SQVTM, CDR2 ANQGSEA. The V and J ends lost 6 bases and 9 bases respectively, with 20 bases between them. CDR3 length equals 14 residues. The chain's CDR3 is CSVDLSGSHQKLFF. Written as DNA, the CDR3 is TGCAGCGTCGATCTCTCGGGGTCACATCAAAAACTGTTTTTT. Using reference TRBV29-1 and TRBJ1-4 for the parts outside the CDR3, the full variable domain is SAVISQKPSRDICQRGTSLTIQCQVDSQVTMMFWYRQQPGQSLTLIATANQGSEATYESGFVIDKFPISRPNLTFSTLTVSNMSPEDSSIYLCSVDLSGSHQKLFFGSGTQLSVL.

This clonotype has more than one count but fewer than ten. The V gene is TRBV30, the J gene TRBJ1-1; a possible D gene is TRBD1 (6 bases). V shed 0 bases and J shed 4 bases, with 9 bases lying between them. In germline, CDR1 is GTSNPN, CDR2 SVGIG (reference sequence). CDR3 length equals 13 residues. The CDR3 protein is CAWSVGGGTEAFF. CDR3 nucleotide sequence: TGTGCCTGGAGTGTAGGGGGTGGCACTGAAGCTTTCTTT.

This clonotype was counted a few times. The chain couples TRBV12-3 or TRBV12-4 to TRBJ2-6, with D tentatively TRBD2 (6 bases). The CDR3 has 16 amino acids. The ends were cut back, 5 bases at V and 2 bases at J, with 13 bases in the middle. The CDR3 sequence: CASSPGLFTGANVLTF. CDR3 sequence (DNA): TGTGCCAGCAGTCCGGGACTCTTTACTGGGGCCAACGTCCTGACTTTC.

This clonotype was seen repeatedly, ten times or more. This chain joins TRBV5-1 and TRBJ2-4, with 7 bases lining up with TRBD1. The CDR3 sequence is 15 residues long. Germline CDR1 and CDR2: SGHRS and YFSETQ. J gave up 6 bases and V 0 bases, and 6 bases lay outside the gene matches. The CDR3 spells CASSLGQGAGNIQYF. The CDR3 region has the DNA TGCGCCAGCAGCTTGGGACAGGGCGCGGGAAACATTCAGTACTTC.

This clonotype has ten or more counts. The chain carries TRBV9 and TRBJ2-4; TRBD1 matches at 7 bases. CDR3 length: 16 residues. Germline CDR1 reads SGDLS; CDR2 reads YYNGEE. Unmatched junction bases numbered 6, after V lost 0 bases and J lost 3 bases. The CDR3 DNA reads as TGTGCCAGCAGCGTAGGACAGGGAAGTGGCAAAAACATTCAGTACTTC. Amino acid sequence: CASSVGQGSGKNIQYF. Together with reference TRBV9 and TRBJ2-4, the CDR3 gives the full variable domain: DSGVTQTPKHLITATGQRVTLRCSPRSGDLSVYWYQQSLDQGLQFLIQYYNGEERAKGNILERFSAQQFPDLHSELNLSSLELGDSALYFCASSVGQGSGKNIQYFGAGTRLSVL.

This clonotype was counted many times. The rearrangement links TRBV2 to TRBJ1-3, with D unresolved. This CDR3 comprises 13 residues. Germline assignment: CDR1 SNHLY and CDR2 FYNNEI. The V end was cut by 6 bases, the J end by 1 base, with 7 bases between. The CDR3 region is CASSPGSGNTIYF. CDR3 nucleotides: TGTGCCAGCAGCCCTGGGTCTGGAAACACCATATATTTT. The full variable domain, its missing parts supplied by reference TRBV2 and TRBJ1-3, is EPEVTQTPSHQVTQMGQEVILRCVPISNHLYFYWYRQILGQKVEFLVSFYNNEISEKSEIFDDQFSVERPDGSNFTLKIRSTKLEDSAMYFCASSPGSGNTIYFGEGSWLTVV.

At least ten counts were recorded for this clonotype. The J gene is TRBJ2-5, the V gene TRBV25-1; unclear D gene. The germline V and J ends were trimmed by 5 bases and 0 bases, with 10 bases remaining between them. CDR3 length: 14 amino acids. The V gene's germline CDR1 is MGHDK and CDR2 SYGVNS. CDR3 residues: CASSQATYQETQYF. CDR3 nucleotide sequence: TGTGCCAGCAGTCAGGCCACCTACCAAGAGACCCAGTACTTC.

This clonotype was found once. The chain links TRBV2 to TRBJ1-1; no clear D gene. With 8 bases removed from V and 4 bases from J, the gap between germline ends came to 17 bases. The CDR3 totals 14 residues. Germline CDR1 reads SNHLY; CDR2 reads FYNNEI. CDR3 bases: TGTGCCAGCTCCTTCGGGCTTCTGATCACTGAAGCTTTCTTT. It codes for CASSFGLLITEAFF.

The sample holds many counts of this clonotype. The chain carries TRBV12-3 or TRBV12-4 and TRBJ2-1, with 7 bases lining up with TRBD2. The CDR3 loop spans 15 amino acids. V lost 6 bases and J lost 6; bases outside the gene matches: 11. In nucleotides, the CDR3 is TGTGCCAGCAGCCTTCCCGGGACTACACTCAATGAGCAGTTCTTC. It yields the protein CASSLPGTTLNEQFF.